These 5 T cell receptor beta chains were sequenced from one sample in a study of vaccination effects on CD4 cells after COVID-19. It was after approximately 11 days of culture that CD4+ T cells were isolated. This individual contracted SARS-CoV-2 between March and December 2020, as verified by PCR. As their vaccination, participants received two doses of either BNT162b2 or mRNA-1273. Profiled with immunoSEQ multiplex PCR; TCRdb holds only in-frame clones, not every one. Seen here are 30,000 to 35,000 clones, 75% observed once, and the top ten hold approximately 6.3%. Antigens for these TCRs are unknown. Sequences were derived from CD4+ T cells from PBMCs cultured without peptide, sampled after COVID-19 vaccination. The receptors originated from a human donor who had a prior SARS-CoV-2 infection.

The V call is TRBV6-5, the J call TRBJ1-4, with D unresolved. V shed 5 bases and J shed 7 bases, with 14 bases lying between them. CDR1 is MNHEY, CDR2 SVGAGI, per germline. The length of the CDR3 is 14 residues. The CDR3, as DNA: TGTGCCAGCAGTCCCGTCAGGTGGGGTGAAAAACTGTTTTTT. It codes for CASSPVRWGEKLFF.

V is TRBV5-4 and J is TRBJ1-2; 7 bases map to TRBD1. The CDR3 spans 16 residues. Looked up from germline, CDR1 is SGHNT and CDR2 is YYREEE (reference sequence). With V trimmed by 4 bases and J by 2 bases, 11 bases remained unmatched. The CDR3 sequence: CASSPAGTAKNYGYTF. The CDR3 nucleotides are TGTGCCAGCAGCCCGGCCGGGACAGCGAAAAACTATGGCTACACCTTC.

This sequence joins TRBV6-5 and TRBJ2-7; tentatively, D is TRBD2 (5 bases). The CDR3 has 16 amino acids. V lost 2 bases, J lost 0 bases, and 14 bases lay in between. Germline V lookup: CDR1 MNHEY, CDR2 SVGAGI. The DNA for the CDR3 is TGTGCCAGCAGTTACACTGGAGCGGACCGCTCCTACGAGCAGTACTTC. Translation gives CASSYTGADRSYEQYF.

The J gene is TRBJ2-1, the V gene TRBV6-1; no definite D call. The germline gives CDR1 MNHNS, CDR2 SASEGT. This CDR3 region has 13 residues. V lost 1 base and J 7 bases, leaving 8 bases between the germline ends. The CDR3 sequence is CASSEVPLNEQFF. DNA for the CDR3: TGTGCCAGCAGTGAAGTTCCATTGAATGAGCAGTTCTTC.

The rearrangement joins TRBV10-1 to TRBJ1-1; 10 bases agree with TRBD1. This CDR3 has 14 residues. Germline V gives CDR1 WNHNN, CDR2 SYGVQD (reference sequence). With 3 bases clipped from V and 6 bases from J, the junction kept 4 bases outside the gene matches. The CDR3 DNA reads as TGCGCCAGCAGTGACCGACAGGGGGCGTCTGAAGCTTTCTTT. It yields the protein CASSDRQGASEAFF.